A selection of T cell receptor beta chains follows, all from one sample in a study of cytomegalovirus exposure and HLA in healthy donors. Profiled with immunoSEQ multiplex PCR; TCRdb holds only in-frame clones, not every one. The table lists about 110,000 clones, approximately 70% of them singletons. Input material: PBMCs. These receptors all stem from a woman in her 70s in good health and CMV-seropositive. CDR3s include the opening cysteine and the closing phenylalanine or tryptophan. The D gene is left open where the match is weak. Clone size, where shown, is once, few, many, or a class for clones that have expanded.

TRBJ2-5,TRBV19,TRBD2,NA,TGTGCCAGTAGTGGGACTAGCGGGGGGCAAGAGACCCAGTACTTC,CASSGTSGGQETQYF
TRBJ2-5,TRBV7-2,TRBD2,few,TGTGCCAGCAGCTCCTCCCGGGACTACCAACAGACCCAGTACTTC,CASSSSRDYQQTQYF
TRBJ2-3,TRBV15,NA,NA,TGTGCCACCAGCCCCGACTTCTTAGGATCAGATACGCAGTATTTT,CATSPDFLGSDTQYF
TRBJ2-7,TRBV6-6,TRBD2,NA,TGTGCCAGCAGTTACTCGCTAGCGGGGGCTTCCTACGAGCAGTACTTC,CASSYSLAGASYEQYF
TRBJ1-5,TRBV6-5,NA,NA,TGTGCCAGCAGTTACTCCGGAGTACAGCCCCAGCATTTT,CASSYSGVQPQHF
TRBJ2-1,TRBV6-1,TRBD2,NA,TGTGCCAGCAGTCTCGGACTAGCGTGGGGGTTCTTC,CASSLGLAWGFF
TRBJ2-7,TRBV5-6,NA,NA,TGTGCCAGCAGCTTGGCTTACGAGCAGTACTTC,CASSLAYEQYF
TRBJ2-1,TRBV5-1,TRBD2,NA,TGCGCCAGCAGCTTCGCGGGGGGGCCTTACAATGAGCAGTTCTTC,CASSFAGGPYNEQFF
TRBJ1-2,TRBV30,NA,few,TGTGCCTGGACAGGGAACTATGGCTACACCTTC,CAWTGNYGYTF
TRBJ2-7,TRBV7-2,TRBD1,NA,TGTGCCAGCAGCCTACAGGGGGCCCAGTTGAACGAGCAGTACTTC,CASSLQGAQLNEQYF
TRBJ2-2,TRBV15,TRBD2,NA,TGTGCCACCAGCAGAGATACAGCGGGGGGGCGAATGGCCGGGGAGCTGTTTTTT,CATSRDTAGGRMAGELFF
TRBJ1-3,TRBV4-1,NA,NA,TGCGCCAGCAGCCCAGCGCAGGGTAGCTCTGGAAACACCATATATTTT,CASSPAQGSSGNTIYF
TRBJ2-2,TRBV6-1,TRBD2,NA,TGTGCCAGCAGCCCCGCGGGGGACACCGGGGAGCTGTTTTTT,CASSPAGDTGELFF
TRBJ2-4,TRBV6-1,NA,few,TGTGCCAGCAGTGATTTAGCGGCTCAAAACATTCAGTACTTC,CASSDLAAQNIQYF
TRBJ1-5,TRBV4-1,NA,NA,TGCGCCAGCAGCCAGAGGGCCGACAATAGCAATCAGCCCCAGCATTTT,CASSQRADNSNQPQHF
TRBJ1-5,TRBV30,NA,NA,TGTGCCTGGAGAAGAGAGGGTCAGCCCCAGCATTTT,CAWRREGQPQHF
TRBJ2-1,TRBV11-2,TRBD1,NA,TGTGCCAGCAGCTTAATGGGACAGGGGGTAAATGAGCAGTTCTTC,CASSLMGQGVNEQFF
TRBJ2-3,TRBV5-1,NA,few,TGCGCCAGCAGCTTGGATAGGGGCGACGGGGATACGCAGTATTTT,CASSLDRGDGDTQYF
TRBJ2-3,TRBV5-1,TRBD1,NA,TGCGCCAGCAGCTTAGGACAGGGGTGGGATACGCAGTATTTT,CASSLGQGWDTQYF
TRBJ2-5,TRBV4-3,TRBD2,NA,TGCGCCAGCAGCCAAGCTGGGACTACCCAAGAGACCCAGTACTTC,CASSQAGTTQETQYF